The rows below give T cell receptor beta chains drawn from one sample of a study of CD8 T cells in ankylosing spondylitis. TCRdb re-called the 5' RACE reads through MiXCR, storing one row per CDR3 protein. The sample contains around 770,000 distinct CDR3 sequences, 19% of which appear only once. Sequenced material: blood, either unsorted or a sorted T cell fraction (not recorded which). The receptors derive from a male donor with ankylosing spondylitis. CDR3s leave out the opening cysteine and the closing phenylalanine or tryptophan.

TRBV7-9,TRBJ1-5,ASSLEDQPQH
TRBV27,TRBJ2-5,ASSLIQGGRSETQY
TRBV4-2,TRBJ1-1,ASSQEAPLTGSGEAF
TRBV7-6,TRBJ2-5,ASSLTGGARETQY
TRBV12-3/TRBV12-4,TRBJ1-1,ASSRSTANTEAF
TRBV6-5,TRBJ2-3,ASSYSQGPHDTQY
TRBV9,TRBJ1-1,ASSARADLNTEAF
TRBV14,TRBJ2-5,ASSQPSGLETQY
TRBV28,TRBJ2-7,ASSFGSLRPEIYEQY
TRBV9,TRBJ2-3,ASSVGWTDTQY
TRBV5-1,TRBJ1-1,ASSSLGGTEAF
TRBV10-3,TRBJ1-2,AISETRQGVYGYT
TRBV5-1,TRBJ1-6,ASSLGGVGNSPLH
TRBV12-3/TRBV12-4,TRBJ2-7,ASSLQGFNSYEQY
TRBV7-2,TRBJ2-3,ASSPGLAGGPDTQY
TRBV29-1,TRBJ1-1,SVEAGTANTEAF
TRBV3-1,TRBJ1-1,ASSQQDTEAF
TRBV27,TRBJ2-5,ASASFGRQETQY
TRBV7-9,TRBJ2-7,ASSHIDTSYEQY
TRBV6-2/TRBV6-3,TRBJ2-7,ASSYLPERGFYEQY
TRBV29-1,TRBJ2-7,SVRDNSYEQY
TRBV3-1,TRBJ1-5,ASSQGVTNQPQH
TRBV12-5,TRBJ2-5,ASGLVLDGKETQY
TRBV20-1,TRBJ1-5,SARDIHYNQPQH
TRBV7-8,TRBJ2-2,ASSPRAANTGELF
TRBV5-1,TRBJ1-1,ASSNIPGQGSTEAF
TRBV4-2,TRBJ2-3,ASSLTGLDTDTQY
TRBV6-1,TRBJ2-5,ATGTWGQETQY
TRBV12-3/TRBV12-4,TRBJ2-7,ASSVLDGRPYEQY